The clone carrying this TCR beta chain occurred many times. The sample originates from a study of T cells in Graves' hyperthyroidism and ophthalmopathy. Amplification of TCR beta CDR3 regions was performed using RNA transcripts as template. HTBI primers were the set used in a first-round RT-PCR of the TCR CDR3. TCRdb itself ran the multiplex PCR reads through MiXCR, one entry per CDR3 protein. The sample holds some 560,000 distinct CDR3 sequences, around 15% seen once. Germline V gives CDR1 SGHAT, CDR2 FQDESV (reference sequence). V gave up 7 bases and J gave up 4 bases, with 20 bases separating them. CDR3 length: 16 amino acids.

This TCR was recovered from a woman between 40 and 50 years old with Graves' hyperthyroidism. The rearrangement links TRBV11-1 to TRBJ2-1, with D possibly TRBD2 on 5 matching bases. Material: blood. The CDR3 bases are TGTGCCAGCACCACTCCGACTGGCGGGTTTTACAATGAGCAGTTCTTC. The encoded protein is CASTTPTGGFYNEQFF.